The next 12 T cell receptor beta chains were all read from a single sample in a study of T cells after yellow fever vaccination. TCRdb reprocessed the 5' RACE reads via MiXCR and lists one record per CDR3 protein. The sample carries over 45,000 distinct CDR3 sequences, more than 5.5% recorded once. Sample: CD8+ T cells sorted from PBMCs, taken on the day of the first yellow fever vaccination. All receptors come from a man younger than 35 who received the YFV17D yellow fever vaccine.

The CDR3 DNA reads TGTGCCAGCTCACCAGGCGGGGGGGGAATCTACGAGCAGTACTTC. Amino acid sequence: CASSPGGGGIYEQYF. The gene calls are TRBV18 and TRBJ2-7; 9 bases agree with TRBD2. Germline trimming cut 2 bases from V and 3 bases from J; bases unmatched to any gene: 5. The germline CDR1 and CDR2 sequences are KGHSH and LQKENI. This CDR3 region has 15 residues.

In this sample, this clonotype turned up a few times. The chain has TRBV7-9 and TRBJ2-1, with D perhaps TRBD1 or TRBD2 (6 bases each). This CDR3 has 15 amino acids. CDR1 and CDR2 (germline): SEHNR, FQNEAQ (reference sequence). V lost 1 base, J lost 2 bases, and 9 bases lay in between. This CDR3 is CASSLDGGPYNEQFF. The CDR3 nucleotides read TGTGCCAGCAGCTTAGACGGGGGCCCCTACAATGAGCAGTTCTTC.

This clonotype was seen more than once but under ten times. The rearrangement links TRBV25-1 to TRBJ2-1; TRBD2 might be the D (7 bases). The CDR3 runs to 14 residues. Germline CDR1 is MGHDK and CDR2 is SYGVNS. V was pared by 5 bases and J by 7 bases, with 15 bases between. This CDR3 is CASSLPGGPNEQFF. CDR3 in DNA: TGTGCCAGCAGTCTCCCGGGGGGCCCGAATGAGCAGTTCTTC.

This clonotype was seen ten or more times. This chain links TRBV3-1 with TRBJ2-3; 12 bases line up with TRBD2. Germline V gene lookup returns CDR1 LGHDT and CDR2 YNNKEL (reference sequence). Trimming removed 4 bases from V and 2 bases from J; junction bases left unmatched: 1. The CDR3 is made up of 15 amino acids. The CDR3 sequence is CASSPSGGATDTQYF. The CDR3 coding sequence is TGTGCCAGCAGCCCTAGCGGGGGGGCCACAGATACGCAGTATTTT.

The V and J genes are TRBV19 and TRBJ2-7, with unresolved D. The CDR3 totals 14 residues. Germline V gene data show CDR1 as LNHDA and CDR2 as SQIVND (reference sequence). V lost 10 bases and J lost 0, with 16 bases in between. CDR3 region: CATPQQLSSYEQYV. The CDR3 DNA reads as TGTGCCACTCCACAGCAACTAAGCTCCTACGAGCAGTACGTC.

This clonotype showed up many times. V gene TRBV11-2 combines with J gene TRBJ2-7; D not resolved. The germline V and J ends were trimmed by 3 bases and 5 bases, with 8 bases remaining between them. This CDR3 spans 12 amino acids. From germline, CDR1 is SGHAT and CDR2 FQNNGV. For the CDR3, the DNA is TGTGCCAGCAGCTTTCCCCGGCACGAGCAGTACTTC. Residues: CASSFPRHEQYF.

The chain has TRBV7-8 and TRBJ2-1; 7 bases are a match to TRBD1. Trimming at V came to 2 bases and at J to 3 bases, leaving 7 bases not matched to a gene. The CDR3 is 16 amino acids. Germline V gene data show CDR1 as SGHVS and CDR2 as FQNEAQ. CDR3 protein: CASSLNSQGDYNEQFF. In nucleotides, the CDR3 is TGTGCCAGCAGCTTAAATTCTCAGGGGGACTACAATGAGCAGTTCTTC.

This clonotype was seen at least ten times. CDR3 in amino acids: CASSPRTSGANEQFF. The CDR3 nucleotides read TGTGCCAGCAGCCCTAGGACTAGCGGGGCAAATGAGCAGTTCTTC. This chain uses TRBV27 with TRBJ2-1; 12 bases map to TRBD2. CDR3 length: 15 residues. Trimming cost V 6 bases and J 7 bases; bases outside gene matches: 7. Germline V lookup: CDR1 MNHEY, CDR2 SMNVEV (reference sequence).

This clonotype has ten or more counts. This sequence joins TRBV12-3 or TRBV12-4 and TRBJ2-5; no definite D call. The ends were cut back, 6 bases at V and 5 bases at J, with 10 bases in the middle. This CDR3 comprises 12 residues. This chain's CDR3 is CASSSSWETQYF. The DNA of the CDR3 is TGTGCCAGCAGCTCCTCTTGGGAGACCCAGTACTTC.

This clonotype was seen only once. One end of the junction is discordant with germline, which a read error may explain. The chain carries TRBV4-2 and TRBJ2-5; D may be TRBD2 (7 bases). Per the germline V gene, CDR1 is LGHNA and CDR2 is YNFKEQ. The CDR3 runs 14 residues. The CDR3 region is CASSQVAGAETLYF. The CDR3 DNA reads as TGTGCCAGCAGCCAAGTCGCGGGGGCAGAGACCCTGTACTTC.

The J gene is TRBJ2-4, the V gene TRBV21-1; the D call in the table, TRBD1, was not verified against the DNA. TRBV21-1 is marked as a pseudogene. The CDR3 consists of 20 residues. In DNA form, the CDR3 reads TGTGCCAGCAGCAAAAATCCAACTTACCGGGACAAATTAGCCAAAAACATTCAGTACTTC. Translating it yields CASSKNPTYRDKLAKNIQYF.

At least ten counts were recorded for this clonotype. This chain connects TRBV15 to TRBJ2-2; TRBD1 agrees at 8 bases. The CDR3 extends over 17 amino acids. V dropped 2 bases and J dropped 1; count of bases not matched to a gene: 6. The V gene's germline CDR1 is LNHNV and CDR2 YYDKDF (reference sequence). This chain's CDR3 is CATSRTGQGRNTGELFF. The CDR3 region has the DNA TGTGCCACCAGCAGAACCGGACAGGGACGGAACACCGGGGAGCTGTTTTTT.